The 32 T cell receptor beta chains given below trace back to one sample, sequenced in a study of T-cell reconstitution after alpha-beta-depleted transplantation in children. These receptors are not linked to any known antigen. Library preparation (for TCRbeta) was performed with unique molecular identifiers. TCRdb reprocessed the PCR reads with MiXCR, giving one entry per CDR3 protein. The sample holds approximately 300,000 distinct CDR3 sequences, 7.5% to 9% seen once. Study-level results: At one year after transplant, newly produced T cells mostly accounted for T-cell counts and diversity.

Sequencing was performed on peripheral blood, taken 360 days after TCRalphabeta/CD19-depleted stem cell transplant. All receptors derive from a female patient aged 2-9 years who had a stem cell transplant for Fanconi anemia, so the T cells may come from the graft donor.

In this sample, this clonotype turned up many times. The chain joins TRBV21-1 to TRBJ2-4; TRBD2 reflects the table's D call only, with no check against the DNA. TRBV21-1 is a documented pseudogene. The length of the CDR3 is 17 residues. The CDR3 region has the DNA TGTGCCAGCAGCAAAGAGGGCAGCCGTCGCGCCAAAAACATTCAGTACTTC. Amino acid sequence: CASSKEGSRRAKNIQYF.

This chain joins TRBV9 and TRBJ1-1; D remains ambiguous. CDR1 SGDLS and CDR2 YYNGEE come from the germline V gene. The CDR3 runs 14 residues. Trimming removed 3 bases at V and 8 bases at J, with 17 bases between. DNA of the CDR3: TGTGCCAGCAGCGACGGCCCCACGGACCCAGAAGCTTTCTTT. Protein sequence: CASSDGPTDPEAFF.

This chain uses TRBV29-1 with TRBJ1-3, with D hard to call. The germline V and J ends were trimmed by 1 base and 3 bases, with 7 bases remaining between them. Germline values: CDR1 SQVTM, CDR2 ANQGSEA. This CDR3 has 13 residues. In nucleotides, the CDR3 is TGCAGCGTTGAAGTCCTGGGTGGAAACACCATATATTTT. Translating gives CSVEVLGGNTIYF. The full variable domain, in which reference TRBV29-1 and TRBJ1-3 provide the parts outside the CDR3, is SAVISQKPSRDICQRGTSLTIQCQVDSQVTMMFWYRQQPGQSLTLIATANQGSEATYESGFVIDKFPISRPNLTFSTLTVSNMSPEDSSIYLCSVEVLGGNTIYFGEGSWLTVV.

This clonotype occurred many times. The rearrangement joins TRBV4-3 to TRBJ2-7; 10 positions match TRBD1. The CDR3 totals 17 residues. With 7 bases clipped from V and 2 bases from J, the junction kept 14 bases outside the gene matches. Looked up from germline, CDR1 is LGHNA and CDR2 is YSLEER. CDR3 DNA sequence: TGCGCCAGCAAAAGGGACAGGGGACTATCTTTTACCTACGAGCAGTACGTC. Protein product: CASKRDRGLSFTYEQYV.

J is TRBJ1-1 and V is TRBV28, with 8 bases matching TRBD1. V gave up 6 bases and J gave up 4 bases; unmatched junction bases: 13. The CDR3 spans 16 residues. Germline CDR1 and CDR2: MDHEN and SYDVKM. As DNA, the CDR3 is TGTGCCAGCAGCAATGGACAGGGAGGGCTTTTCACTGAAGCTTTCTTT. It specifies CASSNGQGGLFTEAFF.

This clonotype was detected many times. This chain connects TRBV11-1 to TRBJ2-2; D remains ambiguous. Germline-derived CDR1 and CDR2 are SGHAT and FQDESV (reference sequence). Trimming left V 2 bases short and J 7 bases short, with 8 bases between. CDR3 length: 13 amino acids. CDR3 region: CASSLSGDGELFF. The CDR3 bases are TGTGCCAGCAGCTTATCGGGCGACGGGGAGCTGTTTTTT. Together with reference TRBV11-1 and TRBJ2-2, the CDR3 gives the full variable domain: EAEVAQSPRYKITEKSQAVAFWCDPISGHATLYWYRQILGQGPELLVQFQDESVVDDSQLPKDRFSAERLKGVDSTLKIQPAELGDSAMYLCASSLSGDGELFFGEGSRLTVL.

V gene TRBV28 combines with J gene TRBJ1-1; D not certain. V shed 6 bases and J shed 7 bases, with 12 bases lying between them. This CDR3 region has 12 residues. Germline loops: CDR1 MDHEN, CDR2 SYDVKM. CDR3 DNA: TGTGCCAGCAGCCGCCAACACCTTGAAGCTTTCTTT. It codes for CASSRQHLEAFF.

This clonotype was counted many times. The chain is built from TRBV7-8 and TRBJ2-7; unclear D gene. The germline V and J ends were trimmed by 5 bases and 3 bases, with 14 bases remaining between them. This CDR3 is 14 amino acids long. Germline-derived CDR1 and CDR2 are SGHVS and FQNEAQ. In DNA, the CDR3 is TGTGCCAGCAGCCCAGTTAGGGTCCTCTACGAGCAGTACTTC. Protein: CASSPVRVLYEQYF.

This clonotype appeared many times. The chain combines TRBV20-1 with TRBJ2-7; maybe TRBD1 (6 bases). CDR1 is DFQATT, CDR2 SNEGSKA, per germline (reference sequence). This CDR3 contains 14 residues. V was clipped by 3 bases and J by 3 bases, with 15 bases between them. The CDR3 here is CSARDSVKFYEQYF. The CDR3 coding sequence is TGCAGTGCTAGGGACAGCGTAAAATTCTACGAGCAGTACTTC.

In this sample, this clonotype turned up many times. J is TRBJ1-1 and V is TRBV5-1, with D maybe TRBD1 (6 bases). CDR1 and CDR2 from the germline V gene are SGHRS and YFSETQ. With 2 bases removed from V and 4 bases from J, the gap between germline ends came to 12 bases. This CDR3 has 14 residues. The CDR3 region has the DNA TGCGCCAGCAGCTTTGGGGGCATGGGCACTGAAGCTTTCTTT. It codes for CASSFGGMGTEAFF. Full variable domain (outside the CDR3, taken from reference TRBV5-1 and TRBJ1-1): KAGVTQTPRYLIKTRGQQVTLSCSPISGHRSVSWYQQTPGQGLQFLFEYFSETQRNKGNFPGRFSGRQFSNSRSEMNVSTLELGDSALYLCASSFGGMGTEAFFGQGTRLTVV.

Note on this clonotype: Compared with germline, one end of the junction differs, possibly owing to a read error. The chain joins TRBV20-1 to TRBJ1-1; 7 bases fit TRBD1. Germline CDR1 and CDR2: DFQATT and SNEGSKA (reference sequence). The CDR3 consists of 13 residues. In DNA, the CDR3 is TGCAGTGCCAGAGAAACAGGGGTGACTGAAGCTTTCTTT. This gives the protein CSARETGVTEAFF.

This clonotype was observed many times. DNA for the CDR3: TGTGCCAGCAGTTTCTCGGCTACGTATGGCTACACCTTC. Encoded protein: CASSFSATYGYTF. The V call is TRBV12-3 or TRBV12-4, the J call TRBJ1-2; no firm D call. V was pared by 3 bases and J by 5 bases, with 10 bases between. The CDR3 sequence is 13 residues long.

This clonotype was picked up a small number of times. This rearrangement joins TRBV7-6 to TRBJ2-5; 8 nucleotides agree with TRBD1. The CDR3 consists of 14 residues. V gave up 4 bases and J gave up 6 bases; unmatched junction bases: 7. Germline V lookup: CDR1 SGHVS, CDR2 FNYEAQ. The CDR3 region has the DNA TGTGCCAGCAGCTCGCTCAGGGGGCGGCAGACCCAGTACTTC. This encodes CASSSLRGRQTQYF. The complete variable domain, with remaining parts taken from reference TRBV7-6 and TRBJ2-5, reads GAGVSQSPRYKVTKRGQDVALRCDPISGHVSLYWYRQALGQGPEFLTYFNYEAQQDKSGLPNDRFSAERPEGSISTLTIQRTEQRDSAMYRCASSSLRGRQTQYFGPGTRLLVL.

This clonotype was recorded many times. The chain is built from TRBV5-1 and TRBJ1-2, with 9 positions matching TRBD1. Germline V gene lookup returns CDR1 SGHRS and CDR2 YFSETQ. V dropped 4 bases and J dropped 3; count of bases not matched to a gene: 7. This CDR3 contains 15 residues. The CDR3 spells CASSPQGASDYGYTF. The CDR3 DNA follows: TGCGCCAGCAGCCCACAGGGGGCAAGCGACTATGGCTACACCTTC.

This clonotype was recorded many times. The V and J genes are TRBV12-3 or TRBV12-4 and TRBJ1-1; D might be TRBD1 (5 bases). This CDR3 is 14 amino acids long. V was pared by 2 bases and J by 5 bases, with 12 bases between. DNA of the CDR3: TGTGCCAGCAGTTTAAGGGACCTGGGAACTGAAGCTTTCTTT. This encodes CASSLRDLGTEAFF.

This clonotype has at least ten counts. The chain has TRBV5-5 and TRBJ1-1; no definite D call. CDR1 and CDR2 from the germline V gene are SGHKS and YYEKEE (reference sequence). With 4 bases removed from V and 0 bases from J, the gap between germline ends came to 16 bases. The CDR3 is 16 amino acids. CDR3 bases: TGTGCCAGCAGCCTCCACCACGAGAAAATGAACACTGAAGCTTTCTTT. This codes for CASSLHHEKMNTEAFF.

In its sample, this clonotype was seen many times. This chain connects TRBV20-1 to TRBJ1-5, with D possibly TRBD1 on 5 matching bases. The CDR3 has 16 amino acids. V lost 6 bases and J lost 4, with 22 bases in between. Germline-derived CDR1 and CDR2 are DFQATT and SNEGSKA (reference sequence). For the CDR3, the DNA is TGCAGTGCCGAGAGGGCTCTAGGGGATTATAATCAGCCCCAGCATTTT. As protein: CSAERALGDYNQPQHF.

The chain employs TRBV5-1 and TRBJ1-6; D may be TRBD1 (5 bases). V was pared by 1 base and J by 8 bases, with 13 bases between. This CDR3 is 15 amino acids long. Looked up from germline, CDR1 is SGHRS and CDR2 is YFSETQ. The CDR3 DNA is TGCGCCAGCAGCTTGTGGGCAGGGCCTGATTCACCCCTCCACTTT. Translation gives CASSLWAGPDSPLHF.

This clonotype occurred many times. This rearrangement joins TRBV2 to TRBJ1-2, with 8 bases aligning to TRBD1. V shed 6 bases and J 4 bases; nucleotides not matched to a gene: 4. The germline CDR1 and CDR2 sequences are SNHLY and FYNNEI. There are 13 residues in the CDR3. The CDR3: CASSRDRIYGYTF. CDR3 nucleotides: TGTGCCAGCAGCCGGGACAGGATCTATGGCTACACCTTC.

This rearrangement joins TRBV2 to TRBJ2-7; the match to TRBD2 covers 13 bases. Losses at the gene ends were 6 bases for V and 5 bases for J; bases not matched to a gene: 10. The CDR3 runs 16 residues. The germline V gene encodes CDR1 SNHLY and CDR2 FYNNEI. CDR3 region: CASRKRGLAGANEQYF. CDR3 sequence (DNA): TGTGCCAGCAGGAAAAGAGGACTAGCGGGGGCAAACGAGCAGTACTTC.

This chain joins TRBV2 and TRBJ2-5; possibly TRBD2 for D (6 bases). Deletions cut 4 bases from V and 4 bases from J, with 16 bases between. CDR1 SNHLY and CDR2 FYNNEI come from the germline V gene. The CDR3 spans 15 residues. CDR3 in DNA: TGTGCCAGCAGTGGATTCGGGGGAGAGGGAGAGACCCAGTACTTC. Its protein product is CASSGFGGEGETQYF.

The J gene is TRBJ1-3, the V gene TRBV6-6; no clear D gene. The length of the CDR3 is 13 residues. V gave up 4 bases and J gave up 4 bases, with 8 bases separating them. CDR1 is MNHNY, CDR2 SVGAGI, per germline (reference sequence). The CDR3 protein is CASSLNLGNTIYF. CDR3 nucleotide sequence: TGTGCCAGCAGTTTAAATTTAGGAAACACCATATATTTT.

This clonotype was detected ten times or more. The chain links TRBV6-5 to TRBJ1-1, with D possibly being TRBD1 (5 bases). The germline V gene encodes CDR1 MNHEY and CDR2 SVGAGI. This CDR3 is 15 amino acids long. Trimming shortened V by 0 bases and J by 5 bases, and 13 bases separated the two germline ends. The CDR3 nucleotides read TGTGCCAGCAGTTACTCGAGGCAGGGCAGTACTGAAGCTTTCTTT. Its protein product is CASSYSRQGSTEAFF.

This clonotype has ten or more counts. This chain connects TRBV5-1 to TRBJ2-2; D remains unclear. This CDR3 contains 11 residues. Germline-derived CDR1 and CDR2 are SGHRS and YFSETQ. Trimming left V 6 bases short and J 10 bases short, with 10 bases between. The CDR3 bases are TGCGCCAGCACCTCCAGTATGGAGCTGTTTTTT. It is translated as CASTSSMELFF.

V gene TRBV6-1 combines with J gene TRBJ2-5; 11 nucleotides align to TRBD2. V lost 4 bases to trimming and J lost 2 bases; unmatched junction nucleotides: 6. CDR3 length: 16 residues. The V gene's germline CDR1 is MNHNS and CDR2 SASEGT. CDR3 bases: TGTGCCAGCAGTGGGCGACTAGCGGGGTCACAAGAGACCCAGTACTTC. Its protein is CASSGRLAGSQETQYF.

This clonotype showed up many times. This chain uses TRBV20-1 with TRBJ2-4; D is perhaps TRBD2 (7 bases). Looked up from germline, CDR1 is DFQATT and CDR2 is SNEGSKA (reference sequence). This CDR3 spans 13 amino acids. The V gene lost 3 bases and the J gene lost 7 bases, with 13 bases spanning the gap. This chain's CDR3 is CSASRGGSNIQYF. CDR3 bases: TGCAGTGCTAGTCGCGGGGGCTCTAACATTCAGTACTTC.

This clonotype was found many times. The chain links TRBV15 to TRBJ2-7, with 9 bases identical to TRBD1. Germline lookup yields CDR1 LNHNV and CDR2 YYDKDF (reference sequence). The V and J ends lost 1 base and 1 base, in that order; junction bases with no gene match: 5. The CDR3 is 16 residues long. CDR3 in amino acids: CATSRVGTGTSYEQYF. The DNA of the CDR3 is TGTGCCACCAGCAGAGTTGGGACAGGGACGTCCTACGAGCAGTACTTC.

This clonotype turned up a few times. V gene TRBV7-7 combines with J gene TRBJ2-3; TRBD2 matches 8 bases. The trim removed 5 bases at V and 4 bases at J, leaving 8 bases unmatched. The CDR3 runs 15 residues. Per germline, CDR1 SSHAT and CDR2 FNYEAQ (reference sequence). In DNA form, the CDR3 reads TGTGCCAGCAGCATGATAGCGGGAAACGCAGATACGCAGTATTTT. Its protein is CASSMIAGNADTQYF.

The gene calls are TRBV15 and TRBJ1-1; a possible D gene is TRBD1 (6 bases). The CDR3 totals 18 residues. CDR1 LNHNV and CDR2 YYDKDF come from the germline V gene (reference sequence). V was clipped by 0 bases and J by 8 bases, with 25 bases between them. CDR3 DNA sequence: TGTGCCACCAGCAGAGAAAGTGTGCTTCTGGGGGGCCCCGCGGAAGCTTTCTTT. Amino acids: CATSRESVLLGGPAEAFF. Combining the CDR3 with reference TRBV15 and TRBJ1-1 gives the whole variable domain DAMVIQNPRYQVTQFGKPVTLSCSQTLNHNVMYWYQQKSSQAPKLLFHYYDKDFNNEADTPDNFQSRRPNTSFCFLDIRSPGLGDTAMYLCATSRESVLLGGPAEAFFGQGTRLTVV.

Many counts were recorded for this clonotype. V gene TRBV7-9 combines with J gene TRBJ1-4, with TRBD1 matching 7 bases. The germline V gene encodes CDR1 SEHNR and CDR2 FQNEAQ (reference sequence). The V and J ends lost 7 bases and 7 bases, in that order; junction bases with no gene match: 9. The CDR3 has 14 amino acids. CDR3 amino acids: CASTLTGDGEKLFF. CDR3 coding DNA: TGTGCCAGCACCCTCACAGGGGACGGTGAAAAACTGTTTTTT.

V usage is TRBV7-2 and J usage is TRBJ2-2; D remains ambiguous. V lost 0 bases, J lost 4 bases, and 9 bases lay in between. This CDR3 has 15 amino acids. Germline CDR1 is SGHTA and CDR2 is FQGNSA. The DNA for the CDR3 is TGTGCCAGCAGCTTAGCGCGGCCCCTCACCGGGGAGCTGTTTTTT. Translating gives CASSLARPLTGELFF.

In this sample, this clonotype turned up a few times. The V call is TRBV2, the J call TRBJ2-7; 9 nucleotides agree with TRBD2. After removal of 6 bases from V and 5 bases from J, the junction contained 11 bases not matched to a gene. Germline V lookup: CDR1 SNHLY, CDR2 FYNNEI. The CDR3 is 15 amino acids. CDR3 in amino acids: CASRREGSTAHEQYF. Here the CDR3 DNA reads TGTGCCAGCAGGCGGGAGGGTAGCACCGCACACGAGCAGTACTTC.